These 26 T cell receptor beta chains share one sample of origin, sequenced in a study of cytomegalovirus exposure and HLA in healthy donors. The PCR employed 60 Vbeta primers together with 13 Jbeta primers. Measured with immunoSEQ multiplex PCR; TCRdb has only the in-frame clones, and not every one. The sample data list about 160,000 clones. The sample comprised PBMCs. The receptors stem from a man younger than 45 in good health and CMV-seronegative.

CDR3 in DNA: TGTGCCAGCAGCAATGAGGGCCGAGACACGCAGTATTTT. Amino acid sequence: CASSNEGRDTQYF. This sequence joins TRBV2 and TRBJ2-3; tentatively, D is TRBD2 (5 bases). The CDR3 extends over 13 amino acids. Per germline, CDR1 SNHLY and CDR2 FYNNEI. V lost 6 bases and J 9 bases, leaving 16 bases between the germline ends.

The chain carries TRBV7-9 and TRBJ1-5; D not certain. V was cut by 3 bases and J by 6 bases, with 12 bases left in between. CDR1 is SEHNR and CDR2 is FQNEAQ in the germline V gene (reference sequence). This CDR3 has 14 amino acids. CDR3 region: CASSFGEQVQPQHF. For the CDR3, the DNA is TGTGCCAGCAGCTTTGGGGAGCAGGTTCAGCCCCAGCATTTT.

CDR3 nucleotide sequence: TGTGCCATCAGTGCAGGGACTCGCCTGAACACTGAAGCTTTCTTT. It specifies CAISAGTRLNTEAFF. The rearrangement joins TRBV10-3 to TRBJ1-1; weak D call: TRBD1 (5 bases). The CDR3 contains 15 residues. With 4 bases removed from V and 0 bases from J, the gap between germline ends came to 12 bases. The germline gives CDR1 ENHRY, CDR2 SYGVKD.

The chain employs TRBV6-4 and TRBJ1-1; tentative D call: TRBD1 (5 bases). Trimming left V 6 bases short and J 1 base short, with 9 bases between. From germline, CDR1 is MRHNA and CDR2 SNTAGT. The CDR3 extends over 13 amino acids. The CDR3 protein is CASRGHGNTEAFF. The CDR3 DNA reads TGTGCCAGCAGAGGACATGGGAACACTGAAGCTTTCTTT.

The chain carries TRBV5-1 and TRBJ2-5; 8 bases agree with TRBD1. Near its end, the DNA agrees better with TRBJ2-7, so the J call may be wrong. Germline CDR1 reads SGHRS; CDR2 reads YFSETQ. The CDR3 has 13 residues. The CDR3, as DNA: TGCGCCAGCAGCACTGGACAGGGCTACGAGCAGTACTTC. Its protein product is CASSTGQGYEQYF.

This chain joins TRBV7-3 and TRBJ2-1; TRBD2 matches at 8 bases. The V gene end was trimmed by 5 bases and the J gene end by 2 bases; junction bases not matched to a gene: 2. CDR1 and CDR2 (germline): SGHTA, FQGTGA. The CDR3 consists of 14 residues. The CDR3 DNA reads TGTGCCAGCAGCACTAGCGGAACCTACAATGAGCAGTTCTTC. Amino acid sequence: CASSTSGTYNEQFF.

The chain links TRBV5-1 to TRBJ2-2; D perhaps matches TRBD1 (6 bases). Trimming took 3 bases from V and 1 from J, leaving 13 bases between them. Germline values: CDR1 SGHRS, CDR2 YFSETQ. The CDR3 totals 16 residues. The CDR3, as DNA: TGCGCCAGCAGCTCTTCTTTGGGACAGAACACCGGGGAGCTGTTTTTT. It yields the protein CASSSSLGQNTGELFF.

The chain recombines TRBV19 with TRBJ2-7; maybe TRBD1 (5 bases). From germline, CDR1 is LNHDA and CDR2 SQIVND (reference sequence). V lost 9 bases and J 3 bases, leaving 18 bases between the germline ends. The CDR3 is made up of 14 amino acids. The CDR3 spells CASAGGQGLYEQYF. CDR3 nucleotides: TGTGCCAGCGCAGGCGGACAAGGCCTCTACGAGCAGTACTTC.

The chain links TRBV6-1 to TRBJ1-2; tentative D call: TRBD1 (6 bases). The germline CDR1 and CDR2 sequences are MNHNS and SASEGT. V was pared by 6 bases and J by 6 bases, with 17 bases between. The CDR3 is made up of 14 amino acids. This chain's CDR3 is CASSRDTEWHGYTF. The CDR3 region has the DNA TGTGCCAGCAGCCGGGACACCGAATGGCATGGCTACACCTTC.

CDR3 sequence: CASSLGDSWGEQYF. The CDR3 nucleotides read TGTGCCAGCAGCTTGGGGGACTCCTGGGGAGAGCAGTACTTC. The chain uses TRBV5-4 and TRBJ2-7, with D maybe TRBD2 (6 bases). The CDR3 runs 14 residues. Germline CDR1 reads SGHNT; CDR2 reads YYREEE (reference sequence). V shed 0 bases and J shed 7 bases, with 14 bases lying between them.

The chain recombines TRBV6-1 with TRBJ2-5; tentative D call: TRBD2 (5 bases). V gave up 1 base and J gave up 5 bases, with 11 bases separating them. This CDR3 has 14 residues. Germline assignment: CDR1 MNHNS and CDR2 SASEGT. The CDR3 nucleotides are TGTGCCAGCAGTGAAGTAACTAGGCGGGAGACCCAGTACTTC. Protein product: CASSEVTRRETQYF.

V and J are TRBV5-1 and TRBJ2-2, with TRBD2 matching 8 bases. V lost 2 bases and J lost 4; bases outside the gene matches: 4. The CDR3 runs 15 residues. Germline V lookup: CDR1 SGHRS, CDR2 YFSETQ. CDR3 residues: CASSLGAGATGELFF. The DNA for the CDR3 is TGCGCCAGCAGCTTAGGAGCGGGAGCCACCGGGGAGCTGTTTTTT.

This chain joins TRBV6-6 and TRBJ1-2; D is perhaps TRBD1 (6 bases). Germline CDR1 and CDR2: MNHNY and SVGAGI (reference sequence). This CDR3 has 14 amino acids. The V gene lost 0 bases and the J gene lost 7 bases, with 12 bases spanning the gap. The CDR3 protein is CASSYSGGAGGYTF. In DNA form, the CDR3 reads TGTGCCAGCAGTTACTCGGGGGGGGCGGGTGGCTACACCTTC.

In DNA, the CDR3 is TGTGCCAGCAGCTTAGGGCCTAGCGGGAGAGTTGAGCAGTTCTTC. Its translation is CASSLGPSGRVEQFF. The chain joins TRBV7-7 to TRBJ2-1; 10 bases map to TRBD2. The CDR3 length is 15 residues. With 1 base clipped from V and 9 bases from J, the junction kept 6 bases outside the gene matches. The germline V gene encodes CDR1 SSHAT and CDR2 FNYEAQ (reference sequence).

CDR3 DNA sequence: TGCGCCAGCGCAACGGGAGGGGCCGGGGAGCTGTTTTTT. Encoded protein: CASATGGAGELFF. The chain employs TRBV10-2 and TRBJ2-2; 8 nucleotides align to TRBD2. Trimming removed 8 bases from V and 6 bases from J; junction bases left unmatched: 5. There are 13 residues in the CDR3. CDR1 is WSHSY and CDR2 is SAAADI in the germline V gene.

The rearrangement uses TRBV7-9 and TRBJ2-2; D perhaps matches TRBD1 (5 bases). V was clipped by 3 bases and J by 2 bases, with 7 bases between them. The germline gives CDR1 SEHNR, CDR2 FQNEAQ (reference sequence). This CDR3 comprises 14 residues. CDR3 loop: CASSFGHNTGELFF. The CDR3 nucleotides read TGTGCCAGCAGCTTCGGACATAACACCGGGGAGCTGTTTTTT. The entire variable domain, with the rest obtained from reference TRBV7-9 and TRBJ2-2, is as follows: DTGVSQNPRHKITKRGQNVTFRCDPISEHNRLYWYRQTLGQGPEFLTYFQNEAQLEKSRLLSDRFSAERPKGSFSTLEIQRTEQGDSAMYLCASSFGHNTGELFFGEGSRLTVL.

J is TRBJ2-7 and V is TRBV28, with a possible D match to TRBD1 (5 bases). Germline loops: CDR1 MDHEN, CDR2 SYDVKM. With 3 bases removed from V and 0 bases from J, the gap between germline ends came to 9 bases. CDR3 length equals 14 residues. Here the CDR3 reads CASSLHRSSYEQYF. Here the CDR3 DNA reads TGTGCCAGCAGTTTGCACAGGAGCTCCTACGAGCAGTACTTC.

The chain uses TRBV7-9 and TRBJ1-2, with 8 bases matching TRBD1. Germline V gene sequence: CDR1 SEHNR, CDR2 FQNEAQ (reference sequence). J gave up 6 bases and V 3 bases, and 6 bases lay outside the gene matches. This CDR3 is 14 amino acids long. The CDR3 DNA reads as TGTGCCAGCAGCTTGGGACAGGCCGGCGATGGCTACACCTTC. It yields the protein CASSLGQAGDGYTF.

This chain uses TRBV27 with TRBJ2-7, with unresolved D. This CDR3 region has 15 residues. Trimming took off 1 base at V and 0 bases at J, with 10 bases between the two ends. Per the germline V gene, CDR1 is MNHEY and CDR2 is SMNVEV (reference sequence). The CDR3 loop is CASSLLAISSYEQYF. Here the CDR3 DNA reads TGTGCCAGCAGTTTATTGGCCATAAGCTCCTACGAGCAGTACTTC.

The V and J genes are TRBV12-5 and TRBJ1-1; D gene ambiguous. Trimming cost V 3 bases and J 3 bases, with 8 bases left between them. The germline V gene encodes CDR1 LGHNT and CDR2 FRNRAP. The CDR3 covers 13 residues. CDR3 bases: TGTGCTAGTGGTTTTCGCCCGGACACTGAAGCTTTCTTT. Its protein is CASGFRPDTEAFF.

The V call is TRBV7-6, the J call TRBJ2-5; 11 nucleotides align to TRBD1. The J call may not be correct, given that the DNA end is closer to TRBJ2-7. This CDR3 region has 16 residues. CDR1 and CDR2 (germline): SGHVS, FNYEAQ. The CDR3 here is CASSLVPGTGGYEQYF. CDR3 bases: TGTGCCAGCAGCTTAGTACCCGGGACAGGGGGCTACGAGCAGTACTTC.

The chain combines TRBV7-9 with TRBJ1-5, with TRBD1 matching over 9 bases. Germline V CDR1 and CDR2: SEHNR, FQNEAQ (reference sequence). This CDR3 spans 13 amino acids. Unmatched junction bases numbered 1, after V lost 5 bases and J lost 5 bases. The DNA of the CDR3 is TGTGCCAGCAGCAGGACAGGGGATCAGCCCCAGCATTTT. The encoded protein is CASSRTGDQPQHF.

The chain uses TRBV5-1 and TRBJ2-6, with 8 positions matching TRBD2. This CDR3 has 17 residues. CDR1 is SGHRS, CDR2 YFSETQ, per germline. V was clipped by 7 bases and J by 2 bases; unmatched bases: 11. The CDR3 bases are TGCGCCAGCCGTTACACGGGGGGGGTGGCTGGGGCCAACGTCCTGACTTTC. This gives the protein CASRYTGGVAGANVLTF.

The chain joins TRBV5-1 to TRBJ1-4; D is possibly TRBD1 (5 bases). Trimming shortened V by 4 bases and J by 7 bases, and 17 bases separated the two germline ends. Germline V gene sequence: CDR1 SGHRS, CDR2 YFSETQ. The CDR3 loop spans 15 amino acids. The CDR3 is CASSPMTGGGEKLFF. The CDR3 coding sequence is TGCGCCAGCAGCCCAATGACCGGGGGGGGTGAAAAACTGTTTTTT.

J is TRBJ1-5 and V is TRBV7-9; possibly TRBD1 for D (5 bases). Germline lookup yields CDR1 SEHNR and CDR2 FQNEAQ (reference sequence). Between the trimmed V and J ends, which lost 5 bases and 4 bases, there was a span of 12 bases. This CDR3 region has 14 residues. CDR3 in DNA: TGTGCCAGCAGCACTAACCAGGGTAATCAGCCCCAGCATTTT. As protein: CASSTNQGNQPQHF. Drawing the rest from reference TRBV7-9 and TRBJ1-5, the complete variable domain is DTGVSQNPRHKITKRGQNVTFRCDPISEHNRLYWYRQTLGQGPEFLTYFQNEAQLEKSRLLSDRFSAERPKGSFSTLEIQRTEQGDSAMYLCASSTNQGNQPQHFGDGTRLSIL.

J is TRBJ2-2 and V is TRBV4-3, with TRBD2 identical over 12 bases. This CDR3 has 17 residues. Germline CDR1 and CDR2: LGHNA and YSLEER. J gave up 6 bases and V 0 bases, and 5 bases lay outside the gene matches. CDR3 coding DNA: TGCGCCAGCAGCCAAGAAGGGCTAGCGGGAGGGCCCGGGGAGCTGTTTTTT. Protein product: CASSQEGLAGGPGELFF.